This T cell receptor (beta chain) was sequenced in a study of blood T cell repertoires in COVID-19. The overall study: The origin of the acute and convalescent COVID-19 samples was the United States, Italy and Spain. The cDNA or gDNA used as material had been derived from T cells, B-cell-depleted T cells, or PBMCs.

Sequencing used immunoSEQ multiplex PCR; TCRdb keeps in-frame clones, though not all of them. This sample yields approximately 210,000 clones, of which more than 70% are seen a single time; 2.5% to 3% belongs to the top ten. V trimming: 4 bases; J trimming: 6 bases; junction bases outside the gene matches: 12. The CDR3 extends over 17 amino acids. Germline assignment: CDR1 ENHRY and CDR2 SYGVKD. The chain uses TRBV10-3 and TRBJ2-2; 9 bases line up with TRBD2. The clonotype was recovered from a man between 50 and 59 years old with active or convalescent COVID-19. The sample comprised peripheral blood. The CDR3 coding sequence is TGTGCCATCAGTGGGGACGGCGGGAGGGCCCTAGCCGGGGAGCTGTTTTTT. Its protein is CAISGDGGRALAGELFF.